This entry describes one T cell receptor (beta chain). These data originate in a study of blood T cell repertoires in COVID-19. Under the authors' procedure: Reference gene primer amplification yielded estimated nucleated cell counts. The table came from immunoSEQ multiplex PCR; TCRdb's copy has only in-frame clones and leaves some out. From that table come the V and J calls and clone size; the DNA was used to work out D and trimming. The table has 91,000 or so clones, around nine tenths seen once. Sample: peripheral blood. The source of this sequence is a human donor in a cohort sampled during active COVID-19.

CDR3 amino acids: CASRSGLAGGLLTQYF. Here the CDR3 DNA reads TGTGCCAGCAGAAGTGGACTAGCGGGGGGTCTATTGACCCAGTACTTC. The chain couples TRBV21-1 to TRBJ2-5; TRBD2, the table's D call, was not compared with the DNA. TRBV21-1 is listed as a pseudogene. This CDR3 has 16 residues.